The 18 T cell receptor beta chains in this list originate from one sample, sequenced in a study of T cell repertoires in cytomegalovirus infection. TCRdb reprocessed the reads with MiXCR, giving one entry per CDR3 protein. Of some 920,000 distinct CDR3 sequences detected, approximately 31% appear once; the ten largest clones hold over 13%. These receptors are not linked to any known antigen. Sequencing was performed on cultured CD8+ T cells from PBMCs, taken from culture after CMV antigen stimulation. The source is a human donor in good health (CMV status not recorded). Some clones in this sample may be carry-over from other donors' samples.

This clonotype has more than one count but fewer than ten. The J gene is TRBJ1-5, the V gene TRBV19; no definite D call. The CDR3 covers 14 residues. The germline V and J ends were trimmed by 6 bases and 0 bases, with 9 bases remaining between them. Germline V lookup: CDR1 LNHDA, CDR2 SQIVND (reference sequence). CDR3 loop: CASRDVYSNQPQHF. CDR3 DNA: TGTGCCAGTAGAGACGTGTATAGCAATCAGCCCCAGCATTTT.

The gene calls are TRBV7-1 and TRBJ2-3; D may be TRBD2 (6 bases). TRBV7-1 is classed as an ORF, of uncertain function. CDR3 length equals 16 residues. V gave up 5 bases and J gave up 2 bases, with 17 bases separating them. CDR3 DNA: TGTGCCAGCAGCCCCCCTAGCGAGGGCTACACAGATACGCAGTATTTT. This gives the protein CASSPPSEGYTDTQYF.

The chain uses TRBV20-1 and TRBJ1-2; the match to TRBD1 covers 7 bases. V gave up 5 bases and J gave up 0 bases; unmatched junction bases: 12. Germline V gene lookup returns CDR1 DFQATT and CDR2 SNEGSKA (reference sequence). The CDR3 has 16 amino acids. The CDR3 DNA reads as TGCAGTGCTGTCGGGCCAGGGACAGTTACTAACTATGGCTACACCTTC. Amino acids: CSAVGPGTVTNYGYTF.

The chain employs TRBV19 and TRBJ2-2; TRBD2 matches 8 bases. The CDR3 is 13 residues long. Trimming cost V 7 bases and J 8 bases; bases outside gene matches: 6. Per germline, CDR1 LNHDA and CDR2 SQIVND (reference sequence). The CDR3: CASIERGRGELFF. The CDR3, as DNA: TGTGCCAGTATCGAGCGGGGGAGGGGGGAGCTGTTTTTT.

In this sample, this clonotype turned up a few times. The CDR3 region has the DNA TGTGCCAGCAGCTTAAACAGGTTCAATGAGCAGTTCTTC. This codes for CASSLNRFNEQFF. V is TRBV13 and J is TRBJ2-1; a weak D match, TRBD1 (5 bases). Germline V gene sequence: CDR1 PRHDT, CDR2 FYEKMQ (reference sequence). Trimming removed 2 bases from V and 6 bases from J, with 8 bases in between. The CDR3 runs 13 residues.

This clonotype was counted a few times. The V gene is TRBV27, the J gene TRBJ1-5; D call uncertain. CDR1 is MNHEY and CDR2 is SMNVEV in the germline V gene (reference sequence). This CDR3 is built from 12 residues. V lost 5 bases and J lost 9, with 11 bases in between. The CDR3 loop reads CASSQILGPQHF. The CDR3 DNA reads TGTGCCAGCAGTCAGATCCTTGGGCCCCAGCATTTT.

This chain joins TRBV9 and TRBJ2-1, with 8 positions matching TRBD2. The CDR3 extends over 13 amino acids. The germline gives CDR1 SGDLS, CDR2 YYNGEE. V dropped 3 bases and J dropped 9; count of bases not matched to a gene: 5. The CDR3 protein is CASSAGGGGEQFF. The CDR3 DNA reads TGTGCCAGCAGCGCGGGGGGGGGAGGTGAGCAGTTCTTC.

V and J are TRBV12-3 or TRBV12-4 and TRBJ2-2; D is unresolved. V was shortened by 3 bases and J by 5 bases, with 16 bases between the two germline ends. This CDR3 region has 16 residues. This CDR3 is CASSFLSPDETGELFF. The CDR3 DNA is TGTGCCAGCAGTTTCTTGAGTCCTGATGAGACCGGGGAGCTGTTTTTT.

Remarks on this clonotype: Just one base apart from a much larger clone, this may be a read error. This chain uses TRBV7-6 with TRBJ2-5; D is undetermined. The germline V gene has CDR1 SGHVS and CDR2 FNYEAQ. There are 13 residues in the CDR3. CDR3: CVSSYGRKETQYF. DNA of the CDR3: TGTGTCAGCAGCTACGGTAGAAAAGAGACCCAGTACTTC.

As regards this clonotype: One end of the junction fails to match germline, which may point to a read error. The V gene is TRBV6-1, the J gene TRBJ2-3, with D perhaps matching TRBD2 (7 bases). Germline CDR1 and CDR2: MNHNS and SASEGT. The CDR3 covers 19 residues. The CDR3, as DNA: TGTGCCAACAGTGAATGGGTTGTCGGGGGGCAGTTTAGCACAGATACGCAGTATTTT. Translating it yields CANSEWVVGGQFSTDTQYF.

DNA for the CDR3: TGTGCCAGCAGCCCCGTCGGTTGGGTTTCAGATACGCAGTATTTT. Its translation: CASSPVGWVSDTQYF. The J gene is TRBJ2-3, the V gene TRBV7-2, with no clear D. Looked up from germline, CDR1 is SGHTA and CDR2 is FQGNSA. V gave up 5 bases and J gave up 4 bases, with 16 bases separating them. CDR3 length: 15 residues.

At least ten counts were recorded for this clonotype. This rearrangement joins TRBV7-2 to TRBJ2-3; TRBD1 matches at 7 bases. V was clipped by 4 bases and J by 0 bases; unmatched bases: 4. There are 15 residues in the CDR3. The germline V gene encodes CDR1 SGHTA and CDR2 FQGNSA. The CDR3 bases are TGTGCCAGCAGCTCGGGGACAGTTAGCACAGATACGCAGTATTTT. Translating gives CASSSGTVSTDTQYF. Using reference TRBV7-2 and TRBJ2-3 for the parts outside the CDR3, the full variable domain is GAGVSQSPSNKVTEKGKDVELRCDPISGHTALYWYRQSLGQGLEFLIYFQGNSAPDKSGLPSDRFSAERTGGSVSTLTIQRTQQEDSAVYLCASSSGTVSTDTQYFGPGTRLTVL.

A few counts support this clonotype. The chain employs TRBV6-5 and TRBJ2-3; D gene ambiguous. This CDR3 is 13 amino acids long. Trimming removed 0 bases from V and 4 bases from J, with 5 bases in between. Germline CDR1 and CDR2: MNHEY and SVGAGI. CDR3 in amino acids: CASSYSPADTQYF. The CDR3 DNA reads TGTGCCAGCAGTTACTCGCCCGCAGATACGCAGTATTTT.

The V call is TRBV6-5, the J call TRBJ2-7, with D tentatively TRBD1 (5 bases). V was clipped by 6 bases and J by 3 bases, with 12 bases between them. The germline V gene has CDR1 MNHEY and CDR2 SVGAGI. This CDR3 has 13 residues. CDR3 in amino acids: CASSPDRVYEQYF. In DNA, the CDR3 is TGTGCCAGCAGCCCTGACAGAGTCTACGAGCAGTACTTC.

The chain links TRBV7-3 to TRBJ1-6; D remains unclear. This CDR3 has 18 residues. The V gene's germline CDR1 is SGHTA and CDR2 FQGTGA. Trimming took off 3 bases at V and 9 bases at J, with 24 bases between the two ends. CDR3 loop: CASSFMGGRDGFGSPLHF. The CDR3 DNA sequence: TGTGCCAGCAGCTTCATGGGCGGCCGAGACGGGTTTGGTTCACCCCTCCACTTT.

The chain has TRBV27 and TRBJ2-1, with D maybe TRBD2 (5 bases). V was clipped by 2 bases and J by 9 bases, with 8 bases between them. Germline V lookup: CDR1 MNHEY, CDR2 SMNVEV (reference sequence). The CDR3 has 12 amino acids. CDR3 bases: TGTGCCAGCAGTTTACCCGGGATTGAGCAGTTCTTC. Translating gives CASSLPGIEQFF.

About this clonotype itself: The CDR3 carries no conserved terminal phenylalanine or tryptophan, so it likely arises from a read error. The chain is built from TRBV28 and TRBJ2-3; 11 bases are shared with TRBD2. The CDR3 consists of 15 residues. Germline V gives CDR1 MDHEN, CDR2 SYDVKM. The J segment lost 2 bases and the V segment lost 6 bases, leaving 4 bases of the junction unmatched. CDR3 sequence: CASRLAGVNTDTQYL. In DNA form, the CDR3 reads TGTGCCAGCAGACTAGCGGGGGTGAACACAGATACGCAGTATCTT.

For this clonotype: A much larger clone sits a single nucleotide away, making a read error possible. The chain carries TRBV7-6 and TRBJ2-2; D perhaps matches TRBD1 (6 bases). Germline V gives CDR1 SGHVS, CDR2 FNYEAQ. This CDR3 spans 16 amino acids. Trimming took 4 bases from V and 1 from J, leaving 13 bases between them. This CDR3 reads CASSSDRAMNTGELFF. CDR3 in DNA: TGTGCCAGCAGCTCGGACAGAGCCATGAACACCGGGGAGCTGTTTTTT.